This TCR beta chain was found in a study of cytomegalovirus exposure and HLA in healthy donors. Broader study findings: Cytomegalovirus association was listed for roughly 160 TCR beta chains.

Germline-derived CDR1 and CDR2 are LNHDA and SQIVND (reference sequence). V was trimmed by 3 bases and J by 4 bases, leaving 12 bases between them. The CDR3 sequence is 14 residues long. 60 Vbeta and 13 Jbeta primers were used in PCR. TCRdb's copy holds only in-frame clones and misses some; the assay was immunoSEQ multiplex PCR. The data show about 200,000 clones, 82% seen once. With respect to this clone: Its cognate antigen is unknown.

This receptor was obtained from a boy aged 2-15 years in good health and CMV-seronegative. Input material: PBMCs. The chain employs TRBV19 and TRBJ1-2; D call uncertain. The CDR3 here is CASSITSGFYGYTF. CDR3 nucleotides: TGTGCCAGTAGTATTACGTCCGGGTTCTATGGCTACACCTTC.